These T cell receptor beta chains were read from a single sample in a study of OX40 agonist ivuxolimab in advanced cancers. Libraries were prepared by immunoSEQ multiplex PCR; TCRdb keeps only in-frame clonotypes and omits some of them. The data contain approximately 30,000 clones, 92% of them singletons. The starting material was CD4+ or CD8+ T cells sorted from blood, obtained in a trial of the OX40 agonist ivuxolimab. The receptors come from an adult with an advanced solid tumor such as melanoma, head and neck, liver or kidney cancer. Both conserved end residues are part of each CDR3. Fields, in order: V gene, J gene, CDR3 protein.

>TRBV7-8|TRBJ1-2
CASSLAGDGYTF
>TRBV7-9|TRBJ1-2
CASSGLWDGKAGYTF
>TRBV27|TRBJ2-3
CASSLGGPDTQYF
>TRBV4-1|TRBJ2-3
CASSQYSGTRQSDTQYF
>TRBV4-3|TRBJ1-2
CASSQDPLGGFNYGYTF
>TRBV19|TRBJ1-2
CATTSSGTGRNGYTF
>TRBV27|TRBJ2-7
CASSLAPFSYEQYF
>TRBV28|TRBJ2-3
CASTSTDTQYF
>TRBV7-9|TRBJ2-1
CASSPSDSISYNEQFF
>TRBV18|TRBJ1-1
CASSLYGGFPEAFF
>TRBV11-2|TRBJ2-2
CASSWMTSSTGELFF
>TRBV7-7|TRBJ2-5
CASSLREGGTEETQYF
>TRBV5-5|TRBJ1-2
CASSPTSGHYGYTF
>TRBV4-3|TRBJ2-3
CASSQSRAPISGLQHTDTQYF
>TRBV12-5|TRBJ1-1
CASGLGIENTEAFF
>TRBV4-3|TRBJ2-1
CASSQDEPGLAGGNEQFF
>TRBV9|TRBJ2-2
CASSVGTSPALGELFF
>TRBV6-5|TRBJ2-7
CASSVGGSSYEQYF
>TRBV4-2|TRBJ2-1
CASSQRLAVNEQFF
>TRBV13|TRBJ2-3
CASSGPIRTDTQYF
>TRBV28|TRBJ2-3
CASSLFGSADTQYF
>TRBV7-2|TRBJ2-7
CASSQTSGSEYSYEQYF
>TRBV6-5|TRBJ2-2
CASSYGGRNTGELFF
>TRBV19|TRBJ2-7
CASSTASRQNTIYEQYF
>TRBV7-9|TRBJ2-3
CASPAVAAGASDTQYF
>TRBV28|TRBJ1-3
CASSYLDRRLSGNTIYF
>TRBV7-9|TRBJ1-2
CASSSPEAGSIGYGYTF
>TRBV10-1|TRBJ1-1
CASSESYGTEAFF
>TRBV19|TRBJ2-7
CASSIGPGEYEQYF
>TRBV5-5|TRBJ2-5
CASSLGTAGTDF
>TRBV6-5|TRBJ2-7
CASSTGSYEQYF
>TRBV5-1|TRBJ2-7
CASSLEASGSYEQYF
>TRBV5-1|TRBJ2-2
CASSLLRENTGELFF
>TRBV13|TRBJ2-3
CASQDSTTDTQYF
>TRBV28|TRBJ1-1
CASSPLDRGRTEAFF
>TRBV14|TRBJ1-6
CASSQVGTGYNSPLHF
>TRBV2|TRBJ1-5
CASSGGIRIQHF
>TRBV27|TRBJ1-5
CASSLSPGHNQPQHF
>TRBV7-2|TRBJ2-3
CASSLVGGRTDTQYF
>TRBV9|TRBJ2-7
CASSASPVGDRVYEQYF
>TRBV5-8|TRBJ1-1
CASNSRHTLTEAFF
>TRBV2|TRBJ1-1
CASRGHPTNTEAFF
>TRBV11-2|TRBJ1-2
CASSPPGGRRYGYTF
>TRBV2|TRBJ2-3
CASSGTEGPVTDTQYF
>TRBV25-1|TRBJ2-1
CASSAYEQFF
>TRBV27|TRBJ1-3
CAAAEGNTIYF
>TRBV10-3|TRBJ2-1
CAIRDNSYNEQFF
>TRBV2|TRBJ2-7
CAGGEWTDSSYEQYF
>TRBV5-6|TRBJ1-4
CASSGVTTNEKLFF